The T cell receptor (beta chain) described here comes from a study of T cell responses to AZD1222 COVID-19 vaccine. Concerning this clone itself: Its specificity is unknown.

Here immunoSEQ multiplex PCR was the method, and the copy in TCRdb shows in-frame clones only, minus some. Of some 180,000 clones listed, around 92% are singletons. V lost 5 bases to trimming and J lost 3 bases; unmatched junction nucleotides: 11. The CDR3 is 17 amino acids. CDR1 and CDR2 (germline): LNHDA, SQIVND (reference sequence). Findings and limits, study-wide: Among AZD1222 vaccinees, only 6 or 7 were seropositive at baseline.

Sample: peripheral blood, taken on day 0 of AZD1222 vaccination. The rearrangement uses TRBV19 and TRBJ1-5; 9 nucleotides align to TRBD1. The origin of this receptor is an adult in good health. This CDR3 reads CASSEPGQGGINQPQHF. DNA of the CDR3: TGTGCCAGTAGTGAACCGGGACAGGGCGGAATCAATCAGCCCCAGCATTTT.